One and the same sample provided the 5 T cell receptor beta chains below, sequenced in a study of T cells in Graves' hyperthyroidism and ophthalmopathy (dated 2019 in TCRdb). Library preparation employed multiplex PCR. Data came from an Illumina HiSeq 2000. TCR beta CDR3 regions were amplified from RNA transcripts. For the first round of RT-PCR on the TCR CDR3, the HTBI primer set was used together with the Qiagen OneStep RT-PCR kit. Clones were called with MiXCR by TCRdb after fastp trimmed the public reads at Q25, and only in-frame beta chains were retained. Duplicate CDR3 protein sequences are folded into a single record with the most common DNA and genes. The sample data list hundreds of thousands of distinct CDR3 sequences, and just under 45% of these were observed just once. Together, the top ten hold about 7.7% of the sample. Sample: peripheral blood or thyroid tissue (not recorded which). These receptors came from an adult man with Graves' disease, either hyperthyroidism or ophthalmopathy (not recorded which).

In DNA form, the CDR3 reads TGCAGCGTAATCCGGACAGGGTCTAATGGCTACACCTTC. Protein: CSVIRTGSNGYTF. This chain links TRBV29-1 with TRBJ1-2, with 8 bases that match TRBD1. V was clipped by 6 bases and J by 6 bases; unmatched bases: 9. The CDR3 totals 13 residues. Germline CDR1 and CDR2: SQVTM and ANQGSEA. Variable domain in full (rest from reference TRBV29-1 and TRBJ1-2): SAVISQKPSRDICQRGTSLTIQCQVDSQVTMMFWYRQQPGQSLTLIATANQGSEATYESGFVIDKFPISRPNLTFSTLTVSNMSPEDSSIYLCSVIRTGSNGYTFGSGTRLTVV.

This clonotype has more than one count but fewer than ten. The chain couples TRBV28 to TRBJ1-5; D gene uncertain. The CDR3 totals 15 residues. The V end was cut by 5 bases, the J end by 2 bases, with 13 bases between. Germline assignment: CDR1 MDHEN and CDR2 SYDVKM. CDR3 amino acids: CASSVRAGGNQPQHF. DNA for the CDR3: TGTGCCAGCAGTGTGAGGGCCGGCGGCAATCAGCCCCAGCATTTT.

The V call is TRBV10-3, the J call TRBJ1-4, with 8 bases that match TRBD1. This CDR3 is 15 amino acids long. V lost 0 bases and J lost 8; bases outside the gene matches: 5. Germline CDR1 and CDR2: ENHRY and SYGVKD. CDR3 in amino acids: CAISESDRVEEKLFF. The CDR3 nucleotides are TGTGCCATCAGTGAGTCGGACAGGGTAGAAGAAAAACTGTTTTTT.

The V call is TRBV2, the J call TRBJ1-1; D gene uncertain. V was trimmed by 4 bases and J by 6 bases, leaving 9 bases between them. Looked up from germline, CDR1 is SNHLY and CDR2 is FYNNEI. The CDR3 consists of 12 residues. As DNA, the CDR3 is TGTGCCAGCAGTGGCCCAAGTTCTGAAGCTTTCTTT. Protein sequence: CASSGPSSEAFF.

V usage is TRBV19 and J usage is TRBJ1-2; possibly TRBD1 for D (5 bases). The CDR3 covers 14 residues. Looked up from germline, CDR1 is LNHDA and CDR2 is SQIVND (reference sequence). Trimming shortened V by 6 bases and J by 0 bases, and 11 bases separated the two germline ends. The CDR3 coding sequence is TGTGCCAGTAGGTTTCTGGGACCTAACTATGGCTACACCTTC. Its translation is CASRFLGPNYGYTF.